This T cell receptor beta chain is from a study of T-cell memory formation after mild COVID-19. Study details: TCR clusters largely stayed donor specific. Study-wide results and caveats: A subset of responding clones appeared in pre-infection memory, suggesting cross-reactive memory joined.

5'RACE with constant-segment primers built TCRalpha and TCRbeta cDNA libraries with UMIs. TCRdb analysed the 5' RACE reads with MiXCR anew, one entry per CDR3 protein. The data hold hundreds of thousands of distinct CDR3 sequences, with approximately 15% observed a single time. In the case of this clonotype: Its antigen remains unknown.

The sequence derives from an adult woman who had mild COVID-19 (a few samples of this study predate the infection). Cell type and time point are not known. Sample: PBMCs or a T cell subset sorted from them (not recorded which).

In nucleotides, the CDR3 is TGCGCCAGCAGAAGGGGGGTAGGCACAGATACGCAGTATTTT. Protein: CASRRGVGTDTQYF. This rearrangement joins TRBV5-1 to TRBJ2-3; TRBD1 or TRBD2 may be the D gene (6 bases each). V was cut by 5 bases and J by 1 base, with 11 bases left in between. The V gene's germline CDR1 is SGHRS and CDR2 YFSETQ. The CDR3 has 14 residues.